The 18 T cell receptor beta chains presented below share a single source sample, sequenced in a study of blood T cell repertoires in COVID-19. Profiled with immunoSEQ multiplex PCR; TCRdb holds only in-frame clones, not every one. The table includes around 300,000 clones, around nine tenths detected once. Sequencing input: peripheral blood. Source of these receptors: a woman aged 40 to 50 who had recovered from COVID-19.

The rearrangement joins TRBV7-9 to TRBJ1-1, with 9 bases matching TRBD1. CDR3 size: 15 residues. Trimming at V came to 1 base and at J to 5 bases, leaving 5 bases not matched to a gene. Germline CDR1 reads SEHNR; CDR2 reads FQNEAQ (reference sequence). The CDR3 protein is CASSLGTGVRTEAFF. The DNA of the CDR3 is TGTGCCAGCAGCTTAGGGACAGGGGTTCGGACTGAAGCTTTCTTT.

The rearrangement links TRBV5-4 to TRBJ1-3; D is perhaps TRBD1 (5 bases). V gave up 0 bases and J gave up 1 base, with 14 bases separating them. There are 17 residues in the CDR3. Per germline, CDR1 SGHNT and CDR2 YYREEE (reference sequence). CDR3 protein: CASSLGGPEISGNTIYF. In DNA, the CDR3 is TGTGCCAGCAGCTTGGGGGGCCCAGAGATTTCTGGAAACACCATATATTTT.

This chain joins TRBV7-3 and TRBJ2-3; no definite D call. Trimming pared 8 bases from V and 2 bases from J, leaving 17 bases between. The germline gives CDR1 SGHTA, CDR2 FQGTGA. The CDR3 length is 15 residues. This CDR3 reads CASGGRISSTDTQYF. CDR3 nucleotide sequence: TGTGCCAGCGGTGGGCGTATTTCATCCACAGATACGCAGTATTTT.

V gene TRBV9 combines with J gene TRBJ2-1; 9 nucleotides align to TRBD2. CDR1 is SGDLS, CDR2 YYNGEE, per germline. This CDR3 region has 18 residues. The V segment lost 2 bases and the J segment 8 bases; nucleotides outside the gene matches: 17. The CDR3 region is CASSVSSGIPLPSDEQFF. CDR3 sequence (DNA): TGTGCCAGCAGCGTTTCTAGCGGGATACCCCTTCCGTCTGATGAGCAGTTCTTC. The whole variable domain, remainder taken from reference TRBV9 and TRBJ2-1, is DSGVTQTPKHLITATGQRVTLRCSPRSGDLSVYWYQQSLDQGLQFLIQYYNGEERAKGNILERFSAQQFPDLHSELNLSSLELGDSALYFCASSVSSGIPLPSDEQFFGPGTRLTVL.

The CDR3 region has the DNA TGTGCCAGCAGCTTATGGGAGAATGAGCAGTTCTTC. This gives the protein CASSLWENEQFF. The chain has TRBV11-2 and TRBJ2-1, with D maybe TRBD2 (5 bases). The V gene's germline CDR1 is SGHAT and CDR2 FQNNGV. Between the trimmed V and J ends, which lost 2 bases and 7 bases, there was a span of 6 bases. This CDR3 has 12 amino acids.

The chain is built from TRBV21-1 and TRBJ1-6; the D call of TRBD1 is as the table states it, not checked on the DNA. TRBV21-1 is assigned pseudogene status. The CDR3 sequence is 17 residues long. CDR3 sequence reads: CASSTSEGTGINSPLHF. The CDR3 bases are TGTGCCAGCAGCACCTCCGAAGGGACAGGGATTAATTCACCCCTCCACTTT.

This chain connects TRBV5-1 to TRBJ1-4; possibly TRBD1 for D (5 bases). Per the germline V gene, CDR1 is SGHRS and CDR2 is YFSETQ. The CDR3 is 16 amino acids. V lost 4 bases to trimming and J lost 5 bases, with 18 bases between them. CDR3 protein: CASSPHGGGVNEKLFF. The CDR3 DNA follows: TGCGCCAGCAGCCCACACGGGGGAGGGGTCAATGAAAAACTGTTTTTT.

This chain joins TRBV2 and TRBJ1-3, with unresolved D. The germline V gene has CDR1 SNHLY and CDR2 FYNNEI. Trimming took 6 bases from V and 2 from J, leaving 14 bases between them. CDR3 length: 15 residues. The CDR3: CASRPTLGAGNTIYF. The CDR3 DNA is TGTGCCAGCAGACCCACCCTGGGAGCTGGAAACACCATATATTTT.

This chain uses TRBV5-1 with TRBJ2-7, with 11 bases identical to TRBD1. V trimming: 4 bases; J trimming: 3 bases; junction bases outside the gene matches: 6. CDR3 length equals 15 residues. Germline-derived CDR1 and CDR2 are SGHRS and YFSETQ. CDR3 coding DNA: TGCGCCAGCAGCACCGGGACAGGGGGTGGCTACGAGCAGTACTTC. This codes for CASSTGTGGGYEQYF.

This clone was recorded only once. The chain employs TRBV19 and TRBJ2-5; weak D call: TRBD2 (6 bases). The ends were cut back, 3 bases at V and 5 bases at J, with 19 bases in the middle. This CDR3 is 16 amino acids long. In germline, CDR1 is LNHDA, CDR2 SQIVND (reference sequence). The CDR3 coding sequence is TGTGCCAGTAGTATCGGAAAGGGACCCGGAGGGGAGACCCAGTACTTC. This sequence encodes CASSIGKGPGGETQYF.

This clone was counted a single time. The CDR3 sequence is CASSLVGQGYEQYF. CDR3 coding DNA: TGCGCCAGCAGCTTGGTGGGACAGGGCTACGAGCAGTACTTC. V and J are TRBV5-1 and TRBJ2-7, with 9 nucleotides matching TRBD1. Germline CDR1 reads SGHRS; CDR2 reads YFSETQ. V shed 0 bases and J 3 bases; nucleotides not matched to a gene: 1. This CDR3 comprises 14 residues.

This clone was seen only once. The genes are TRBV10-1 and TRBJ2-1; the D gene is possibly TRBD2 (6 bases). Germline V gene sequence: CDR1 WNHNN, CDR2 SYGVQD (reference sequence). V was shortened by 8 bases and J by 9 bases, with 23 bases between the two germline ends. The CDR3 runs 15 residues. CDR3 protein: CASRTYPGSPLEQFF. CDR3 sequence (DNA): TGCGCCAGCCGTACATACCCCGGGAGCCCCCTTGAGCAGTTCTTC.

The rearrangement joins TRBV6-5 to TRBJ2-3; possible D gene TRBD2, 5 bases. The length of the CDR3 is 14 residues. CDR1 and CDR2 (germline): MNHEY, SVGAGI. Trimming stripped 5 bases from V and 2 bases from J, with 11 bases between. CDR3 sequence: CASSRTGITDTQYF. Written as DNA, the CDR3 is TGTGCCAGCAGTCGGACGGGAATCACAGATACGCAGTATTTT.

This chain links TRBV28 with TRBJ2-7, with D perhaps TRBD1 (5 bases). This CDR3 contains 14 residues. Per the germline V gene, CDR1 is MDHEN and CDR2 is SYDVKM. Between the trimmed V and J ends, which lost 1 base and 5 bases, there was a span of 12 bases. DNA for the CDR3: TGTGCCAGCAGTTTATACCAGGGCGGCGACGAGCAGTACTTC. This codes for CASSLYQGGDEQYF.

A remark on this clone: The sample has other DNA sequences that encode this CDR3 too. The V call is TRBV3-1 (or the pseudogene TRBV3-2), the J call TRBJ1-1; unclear D gene. With 3 bases removed from V and 2 bases from J, the gap between germline ends came to 7 bases. The CDR3 contains 13 residues. Germline V gives CDR1 LGHDT, CDR2 YNNKEL (reference sequence). CDR3 sequence reads: CASSQRVNTEAFF. DNA of the CDR3: TGTGCCAGCAGCCAGCGTGTAAACACTGAAGCTTTCTTT.

This chain connects TRBV29-1 to TRBJ1-1, with a tentative D call TRBD1 (5 bases). Trimming pared 4 bases from V and 1 base from J, leaving 7 bases between. Germline values: CDR1 SQVTM, CDR2 ANQGSEA. The CDR3 runs 12 residues. The CDR3 loop reads CSVGTPNTEAFF. CDR3 coding DNA: TGCAGCGTTGGGACACCGAACACTGAAGCTTTCTTT.

The table lists this clone with a count of one. The CDR3 spells CASSLTGEYNEQFF. For the CDR3, the DNA is TGTGCCAGCAGTTTGACAGGAGAGTACAATGAGCAGTTCTTC. The chain couples TRBV28 to TRBJ2-1; tentative D call: TRBD1 (6 bases). The V end lost 3 bases, the J end lost 4 bases, and 10 bases lay between the germline ends. The V gene's germline CDR1 is MDHEN and CDR2 SYDVKM. CDR3 length equals 14 residues.

This clone was detected once. This chain connects TRBV24-1 to TRBJ1-2; the D gene is possibly TRBD1 (6 bases). Per germline, CDR1 KGHDR and CDR2 SFDVKD. V lost 4 bases, J lost 0 bases, and 11 bases lay in between. CDR3 length equals 15 residues. CDR3 residues: CATSEAQGPNYGYTF. The CDR3 DNA is TGTGCCACCAGTGAAGCACAGGGACCTAACTATGGCTACACCTTC.